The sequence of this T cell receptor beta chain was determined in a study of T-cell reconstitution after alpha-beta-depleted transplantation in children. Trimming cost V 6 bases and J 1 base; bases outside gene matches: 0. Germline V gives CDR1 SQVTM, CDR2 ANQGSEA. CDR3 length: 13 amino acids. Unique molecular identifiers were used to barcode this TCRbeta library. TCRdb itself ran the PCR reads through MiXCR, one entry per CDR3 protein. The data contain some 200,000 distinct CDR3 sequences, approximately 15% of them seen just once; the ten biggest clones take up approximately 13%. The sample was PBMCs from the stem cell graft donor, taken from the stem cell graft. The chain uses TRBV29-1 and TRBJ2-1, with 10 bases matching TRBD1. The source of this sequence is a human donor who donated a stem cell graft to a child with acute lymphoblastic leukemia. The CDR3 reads CSVDRGSYNEQFF. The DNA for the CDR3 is TGCAGCGTGGACAGGGGGTCCTACAATGAGCAGTTCTTC.